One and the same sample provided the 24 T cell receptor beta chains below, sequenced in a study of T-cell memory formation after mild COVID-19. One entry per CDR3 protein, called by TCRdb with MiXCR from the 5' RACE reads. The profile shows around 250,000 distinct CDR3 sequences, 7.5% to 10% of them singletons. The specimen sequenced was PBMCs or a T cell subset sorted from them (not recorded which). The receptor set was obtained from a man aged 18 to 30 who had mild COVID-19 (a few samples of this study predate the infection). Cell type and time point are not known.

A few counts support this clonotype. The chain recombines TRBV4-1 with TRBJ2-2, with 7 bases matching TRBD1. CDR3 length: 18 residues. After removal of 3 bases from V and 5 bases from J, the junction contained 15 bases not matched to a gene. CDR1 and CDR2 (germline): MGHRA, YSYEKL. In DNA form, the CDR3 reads TGCGCCAGCAGCCAGACTCGAGGACAGGCCGCTAGTACCGGGGAGCTGTTTTTT. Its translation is CASSQTRGQAASTGELFF.

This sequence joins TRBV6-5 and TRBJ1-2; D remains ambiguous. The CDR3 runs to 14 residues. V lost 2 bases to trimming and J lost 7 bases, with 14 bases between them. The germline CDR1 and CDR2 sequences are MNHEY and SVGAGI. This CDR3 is CASSYRGRSTGYTF. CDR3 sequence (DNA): TGTGCCAGCAGTTACAGAGGCAGAAGTACTGGCTACACCTTC.

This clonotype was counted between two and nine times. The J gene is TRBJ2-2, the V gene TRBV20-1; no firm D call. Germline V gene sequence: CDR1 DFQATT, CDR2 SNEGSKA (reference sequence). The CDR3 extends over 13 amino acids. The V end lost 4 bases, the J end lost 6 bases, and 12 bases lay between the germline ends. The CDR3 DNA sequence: TGCAGTGCTACATCAGTGGATCCCGGGGAGCTGTTTTTT. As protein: CSATSVDPGELFF.

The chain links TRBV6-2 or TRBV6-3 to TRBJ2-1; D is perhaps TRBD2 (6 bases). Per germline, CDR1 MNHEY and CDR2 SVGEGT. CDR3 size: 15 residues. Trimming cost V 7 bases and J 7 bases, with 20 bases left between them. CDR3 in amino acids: CASTYSRGVINEQFF. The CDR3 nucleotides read TGTGCCAGCACCTACTCACGCGGGGTGATTAATGAGCAGTTCTTC.

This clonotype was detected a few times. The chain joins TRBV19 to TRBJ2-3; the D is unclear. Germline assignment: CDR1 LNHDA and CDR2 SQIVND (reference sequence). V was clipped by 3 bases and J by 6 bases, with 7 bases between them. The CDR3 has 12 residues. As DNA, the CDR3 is TGTGCCAGTAGTATCGCCTGGGATACGCAGTATTTT. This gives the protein CASSIAWDTQYF.

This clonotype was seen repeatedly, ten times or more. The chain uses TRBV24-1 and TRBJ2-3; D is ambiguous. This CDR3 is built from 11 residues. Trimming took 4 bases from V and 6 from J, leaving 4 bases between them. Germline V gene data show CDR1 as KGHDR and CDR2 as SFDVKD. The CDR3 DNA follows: TGTGCCACCAGTGAATCCGATACGCAGTATTTT. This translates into CATSESDTQYF.

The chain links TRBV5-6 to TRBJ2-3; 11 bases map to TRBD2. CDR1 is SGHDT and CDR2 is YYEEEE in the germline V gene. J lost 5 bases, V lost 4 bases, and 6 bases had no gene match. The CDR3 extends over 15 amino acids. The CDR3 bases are TGTGCCAGCAGCGCTAGCGGGGGGCGGCAAGATACGCAGTATTTT. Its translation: CASSASGGRQDTQYF.

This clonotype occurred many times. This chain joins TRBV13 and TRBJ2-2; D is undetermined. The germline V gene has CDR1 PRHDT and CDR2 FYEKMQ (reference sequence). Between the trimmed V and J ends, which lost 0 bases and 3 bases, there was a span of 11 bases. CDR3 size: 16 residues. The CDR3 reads CASSLGTLEDTGELFF. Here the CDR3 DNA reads TGTGCCAGCAGCTTAGGGACACTCGAAGACACCGGGGAGCTGTTTTTT.

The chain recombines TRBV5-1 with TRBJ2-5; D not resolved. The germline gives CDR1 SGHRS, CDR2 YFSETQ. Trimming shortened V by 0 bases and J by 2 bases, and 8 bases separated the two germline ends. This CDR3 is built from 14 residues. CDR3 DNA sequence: TGCGCCAGCAGCTTGGCTAGAAGGCAAGAGACCCAGTACTTC. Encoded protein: CASSLARRQETQYF.

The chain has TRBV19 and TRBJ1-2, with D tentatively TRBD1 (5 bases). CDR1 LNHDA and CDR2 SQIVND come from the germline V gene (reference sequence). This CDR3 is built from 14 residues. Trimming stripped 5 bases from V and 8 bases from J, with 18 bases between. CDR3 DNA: TGTGCCAGTAGTCCCCGCGGGGCCCTGCGAGGCTACACCTTC. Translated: CASSPRGALRGYTF.

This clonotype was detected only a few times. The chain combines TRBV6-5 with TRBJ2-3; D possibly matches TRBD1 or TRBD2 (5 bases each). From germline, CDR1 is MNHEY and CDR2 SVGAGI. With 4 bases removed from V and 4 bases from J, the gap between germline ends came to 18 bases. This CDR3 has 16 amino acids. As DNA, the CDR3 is TGTGCCAGCAGTTTCTTAGCGCATGGGGCCTCAGATACGCAGTATTTT. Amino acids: CASSFLAHGASDTQYF.

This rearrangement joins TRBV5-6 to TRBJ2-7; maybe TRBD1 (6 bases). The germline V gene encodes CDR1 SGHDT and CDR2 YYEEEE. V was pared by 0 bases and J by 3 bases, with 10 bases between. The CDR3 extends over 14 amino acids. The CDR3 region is CASSLDREIYEQYF. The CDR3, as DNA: TGTGCCAGCAGCTTGGACAGGGAGATCTACGAGCAGTACTTC.

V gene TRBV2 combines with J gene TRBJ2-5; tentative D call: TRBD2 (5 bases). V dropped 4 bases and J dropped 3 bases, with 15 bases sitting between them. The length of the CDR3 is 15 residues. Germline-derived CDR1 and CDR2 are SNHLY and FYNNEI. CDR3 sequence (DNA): TGTGCCAGCAGTGGAGTTCTAGCCGGGGAAGAGACCCAGTACTTC. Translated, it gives CASSGVLAGEETQYF.

The CDR3 DNA sequence: TGCAGTGCTAGGTCGGCAGGGACCGTACAGTACGTC. Translating gives CSARSAGTVQYV. The chain couples TRBV20-1 to TRBJ2-7; D is tentatively TRBD1 or TRBD2 (5 bases each). Per germline, CDR1 DFQATT and CDR2 SNEGSKA (reference sequence). V shed 3 bases and J shed 10 bases, with 16 bases lying between them. The CDR3 is 12 residues long.

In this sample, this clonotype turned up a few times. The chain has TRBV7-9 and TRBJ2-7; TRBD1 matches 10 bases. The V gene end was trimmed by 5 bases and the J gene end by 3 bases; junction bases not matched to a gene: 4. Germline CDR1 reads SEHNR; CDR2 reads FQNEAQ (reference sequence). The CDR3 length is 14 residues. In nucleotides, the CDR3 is TGTGCCAGCAGCATCGGACAGGGGGGCTACGAGCAGTACGTC. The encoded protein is CASSIGQGGYEQYV.

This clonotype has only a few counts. In nucleotides, the CDR3 is TGTGCCAGCAGGTCCGGCCTGGGACAGGGTACTGACTACACCTTC. Its translation is CASRSGLGQGTDYTF. This sequence joins TRBV7-2 and TRBJ1-2; 9 bases match TRBD1. Germline CDR1 SGHTA, CDR2 FQGNSA. After removal of 6 bases from V and 10 bases from J, the junction contained 15 bases not matched to a gene. The CDR3 is made up of 15 amino acids. Full variable domain (missing parts from reference TRBV7-2 and TRBJ1-2): GAGVSQSPSNKVTEKGKDVELRCDPISGHTALYWYRQSLGQGLEFLIYFQGNSAPDKSGLPSDRFSAERTGGSVSTLTIQRTQQEDSAVYLCASRSGLGQGTDYTFGSGTRLTVV.

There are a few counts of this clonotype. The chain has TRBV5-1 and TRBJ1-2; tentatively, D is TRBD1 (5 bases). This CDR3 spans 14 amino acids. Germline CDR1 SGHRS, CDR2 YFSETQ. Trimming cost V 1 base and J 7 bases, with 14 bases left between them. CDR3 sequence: CASSLWQGDFGYTF. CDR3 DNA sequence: TGCGCCAGCAGCTTGTGGCAGGGAGATTTTGGCTACACCTTC.

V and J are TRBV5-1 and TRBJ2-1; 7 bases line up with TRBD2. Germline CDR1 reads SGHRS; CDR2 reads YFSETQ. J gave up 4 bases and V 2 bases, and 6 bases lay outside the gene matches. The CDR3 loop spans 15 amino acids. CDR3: CASSLASGEYNEQFF. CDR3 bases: TGCGCCAGCAGCTTAGCAAGCGGGGAGTACAATGAGCAGTTCTTC.

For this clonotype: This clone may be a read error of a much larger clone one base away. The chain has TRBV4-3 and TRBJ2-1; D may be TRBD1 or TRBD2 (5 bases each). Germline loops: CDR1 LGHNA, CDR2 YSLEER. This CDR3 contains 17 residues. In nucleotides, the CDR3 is TGCGCCAGCAGCCAAGAAAGGGGCCAGGGAGCATACACTGAGCAGTTCTTC. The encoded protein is CASSQERGQGAYTEQFF.

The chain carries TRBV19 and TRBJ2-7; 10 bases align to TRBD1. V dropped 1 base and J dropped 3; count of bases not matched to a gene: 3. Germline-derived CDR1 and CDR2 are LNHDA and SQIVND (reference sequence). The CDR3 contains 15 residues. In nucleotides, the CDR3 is TGTGCCAGTAGTATAGGGACAGGGGGGATCTACGAGCAGTACTTC. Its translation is CASSIGTGGIYEQYF.

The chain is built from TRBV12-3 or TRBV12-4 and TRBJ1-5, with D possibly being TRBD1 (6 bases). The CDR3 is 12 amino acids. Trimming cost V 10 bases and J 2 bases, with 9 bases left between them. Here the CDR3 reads CATRTGNQPQHF. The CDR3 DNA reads TGTGCCACCCGGACAGGCAATCAGCCCCAGCATTTT.

The CDR3 bases are TGTGCCAGCAGCTTAGTTGGGGGAAGCTCCTACGAGCAGTACTTC. It yields the protein CASSLVGGSSYEQYF. The chain links TRBV7-2 to TRBJ2-7; the D gene could be TRBD1 or TRBD2 (5 bases each). The CDR3 has 15 residues. V was trimmed by 1 base and J by 0 bases, leaving 10 bases between them. The germline V gene has CDR1 SGHTA and CDR2 FQGNSA.

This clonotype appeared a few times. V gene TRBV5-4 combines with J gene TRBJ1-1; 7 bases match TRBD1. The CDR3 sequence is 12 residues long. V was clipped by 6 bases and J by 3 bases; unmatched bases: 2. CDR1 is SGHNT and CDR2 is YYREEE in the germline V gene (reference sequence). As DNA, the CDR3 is TGTGCCAGCACCGACAGGGACACTGAAGCTTTCTTT. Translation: CASTDRDTEAFF.

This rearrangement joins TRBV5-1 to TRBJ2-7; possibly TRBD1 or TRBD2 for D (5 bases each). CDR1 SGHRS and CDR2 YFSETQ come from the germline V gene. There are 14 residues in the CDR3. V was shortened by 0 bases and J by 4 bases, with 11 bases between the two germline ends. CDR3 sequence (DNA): TGCGCCAGCAGCTTGGAATCGGGACCGTACGAGCAGTACGTC. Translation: CASSLESGPYEQYV.